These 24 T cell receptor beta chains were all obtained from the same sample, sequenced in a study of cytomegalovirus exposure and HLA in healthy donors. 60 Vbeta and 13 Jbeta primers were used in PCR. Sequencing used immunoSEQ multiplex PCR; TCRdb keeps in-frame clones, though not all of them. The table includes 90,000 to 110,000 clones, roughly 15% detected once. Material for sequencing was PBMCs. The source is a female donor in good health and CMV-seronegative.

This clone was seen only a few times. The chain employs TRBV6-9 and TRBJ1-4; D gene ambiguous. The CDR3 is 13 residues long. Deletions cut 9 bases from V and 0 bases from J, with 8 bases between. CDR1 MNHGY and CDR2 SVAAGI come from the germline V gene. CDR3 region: CASTGATNEKLFF. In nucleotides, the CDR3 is TGTGCCAGTACGGGTGCAACTAATGAAAAACTGTTTTTT.

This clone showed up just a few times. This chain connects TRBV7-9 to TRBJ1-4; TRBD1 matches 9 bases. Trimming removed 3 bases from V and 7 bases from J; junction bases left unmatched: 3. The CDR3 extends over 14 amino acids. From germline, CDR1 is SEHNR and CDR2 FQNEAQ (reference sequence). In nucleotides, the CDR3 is TGTGCCAGCAGCTTGGGACAGGGCGGTGAAAAACTGTTTTTT. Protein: CASSLGQGGEKLFF.

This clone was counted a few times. The CDR3 loop reads CASSPLDSYGYTF. DNA for the CDR3: TGTGCCAGCAGCCCCTTGGACAGCTATGGCTACACCTTC. The V call is TRBV9, the J call TRBJ1-2, with D possibly being TRBD1 (6 bases). Trimming removed 4 bases at V and 4 bases at J, with 11 bases between. CDR3 length: 13 amino acids. Germline V gene data show CDR1 as SGDLS and CDR2 as YYNGEE.

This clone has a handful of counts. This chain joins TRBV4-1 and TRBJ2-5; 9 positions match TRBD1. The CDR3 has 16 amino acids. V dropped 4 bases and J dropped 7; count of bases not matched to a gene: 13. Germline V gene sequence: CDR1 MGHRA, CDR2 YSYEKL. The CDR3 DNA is TGCGCCAGCAGCCCGGTGGGGGGGACAGGGTTCGGGACCCAGTACTTC. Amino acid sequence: CASSPVGGTGFGTQYF.

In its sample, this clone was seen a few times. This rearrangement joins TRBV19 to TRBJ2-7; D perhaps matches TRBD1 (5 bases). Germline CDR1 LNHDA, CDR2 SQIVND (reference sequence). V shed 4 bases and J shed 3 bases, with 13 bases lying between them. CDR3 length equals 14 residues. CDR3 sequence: CASSNGQGDYEQYF. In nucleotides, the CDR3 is TGTGCCAGTAGTAATGGGCAGGGTGACTACGAGCAGTACTTC.

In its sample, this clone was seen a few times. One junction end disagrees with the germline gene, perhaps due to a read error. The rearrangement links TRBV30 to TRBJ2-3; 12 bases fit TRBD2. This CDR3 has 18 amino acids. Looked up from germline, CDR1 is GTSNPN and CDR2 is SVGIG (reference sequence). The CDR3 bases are TGTGCCTGGAGTCCCAATAGCTGGACTAGCGGGATGGTAGATGCGCAGTATTTT. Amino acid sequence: CAWSPNSWTSGMVDAQYF.

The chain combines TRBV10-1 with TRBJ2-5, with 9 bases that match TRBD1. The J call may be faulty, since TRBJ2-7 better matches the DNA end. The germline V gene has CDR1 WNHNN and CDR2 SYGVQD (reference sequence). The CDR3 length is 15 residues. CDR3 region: CASSESGTGHYEQYF. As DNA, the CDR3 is TGCGCCAGCAGTGAGTCCGGGACAGGGCACTACGAGCAGTACTTC.

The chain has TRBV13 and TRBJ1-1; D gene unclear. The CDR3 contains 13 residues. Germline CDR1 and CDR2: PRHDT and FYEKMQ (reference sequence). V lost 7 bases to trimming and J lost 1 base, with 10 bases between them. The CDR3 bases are TGTGCCAGCACCACCGGAGGGAACACTGAAGCTTTCTTT. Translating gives CASTTGGNTEAFF.

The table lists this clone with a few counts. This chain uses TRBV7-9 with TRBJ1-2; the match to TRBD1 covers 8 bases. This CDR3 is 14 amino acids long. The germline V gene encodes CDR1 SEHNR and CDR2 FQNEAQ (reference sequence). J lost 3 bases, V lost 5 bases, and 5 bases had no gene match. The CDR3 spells CASSLAGGDYGYTF. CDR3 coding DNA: TGTGCCAGCAGCCTGGCAGGGGGCGACTATGGCTACACCTTC.

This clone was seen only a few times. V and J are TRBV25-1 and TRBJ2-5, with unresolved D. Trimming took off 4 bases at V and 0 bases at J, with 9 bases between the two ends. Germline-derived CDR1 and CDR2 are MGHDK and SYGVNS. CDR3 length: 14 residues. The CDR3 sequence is CASSGVLYQETQYF. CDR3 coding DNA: TGTGCCAGCAGTGGAGTCCTCTACCAAGAGACCCAGTACTTC.

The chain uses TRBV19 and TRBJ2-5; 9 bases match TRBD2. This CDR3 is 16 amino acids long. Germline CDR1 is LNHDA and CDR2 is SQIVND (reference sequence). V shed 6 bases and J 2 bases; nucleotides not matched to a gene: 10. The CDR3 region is CASRIGTSSLQETQYF. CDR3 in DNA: TGTGCCAGTAGGATTGGGACTAGCTCTCTACAAGAGACCCAGTACTTC.

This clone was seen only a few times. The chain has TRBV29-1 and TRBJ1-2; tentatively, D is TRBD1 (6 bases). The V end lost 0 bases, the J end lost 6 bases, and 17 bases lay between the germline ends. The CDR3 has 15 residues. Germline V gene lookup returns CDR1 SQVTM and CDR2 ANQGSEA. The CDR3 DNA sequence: TGCAGCGTTGAAGACCCAGGGGCGCCGGGAAATGGCTACACCTTC. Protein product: CSVEDPGAPGNGYTF.

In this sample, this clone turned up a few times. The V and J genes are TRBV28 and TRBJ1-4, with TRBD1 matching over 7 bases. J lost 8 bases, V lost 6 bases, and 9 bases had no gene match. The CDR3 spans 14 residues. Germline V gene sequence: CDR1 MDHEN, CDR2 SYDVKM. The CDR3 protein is CASRIQGFGEKLFF. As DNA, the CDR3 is TGTGCCAGCAGGATACAGGGGTTCGGGGAAAAACTGTTTTTT.

CDR3 loop: CASRKQENQPQHF. The CDR3 DNA reads as TGTGCCAGCAGGAAACAGGAAAATCAGCCCCAGCATTTT. The chain carries TRBV6-5 and TRBJ1-5, with D possibly being TRBD1 (5 bases). V dropped 6 bases and J dropped 4 bases, with 10 bases sitting between them. This CDR3 comprises 13 residues. Germline CDR1 is MNHEY and CDR2 is SVGAGI.

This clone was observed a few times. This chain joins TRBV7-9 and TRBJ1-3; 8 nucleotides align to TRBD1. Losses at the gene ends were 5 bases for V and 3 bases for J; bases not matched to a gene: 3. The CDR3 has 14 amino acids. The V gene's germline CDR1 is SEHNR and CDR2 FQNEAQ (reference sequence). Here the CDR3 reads CASSPGGGGNTIYF. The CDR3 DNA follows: TGTGCCAGCAGCCCAGGGGGCGGTGGAAACACCATATATTTT.

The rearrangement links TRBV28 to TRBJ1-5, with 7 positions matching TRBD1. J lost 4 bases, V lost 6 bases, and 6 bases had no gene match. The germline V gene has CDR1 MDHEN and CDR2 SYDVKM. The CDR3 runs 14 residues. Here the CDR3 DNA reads TGTGCCAGCAGCACGACAGGGTTTAATCAGCCCCAGCATTTT. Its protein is CASSTTGFNQPQHF.

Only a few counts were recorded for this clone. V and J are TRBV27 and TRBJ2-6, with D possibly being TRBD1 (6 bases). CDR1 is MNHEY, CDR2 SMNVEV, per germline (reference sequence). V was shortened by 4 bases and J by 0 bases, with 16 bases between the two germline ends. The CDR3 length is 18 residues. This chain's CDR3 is CASSYTTGLFSGANVLTF. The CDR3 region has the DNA TGTGCCAGCAGTTACACGACAGGTTTGTTCTCTGGGGCCAACGTCCTGACTTTC.

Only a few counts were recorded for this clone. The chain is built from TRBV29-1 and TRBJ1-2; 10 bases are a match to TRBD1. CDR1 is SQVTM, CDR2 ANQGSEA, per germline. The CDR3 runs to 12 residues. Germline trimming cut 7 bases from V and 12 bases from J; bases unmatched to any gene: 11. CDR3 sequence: CSARGTGADHTF. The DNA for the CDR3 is TGCAGCGCCAGGGGGACAGGGGCGGATCACACCTTC. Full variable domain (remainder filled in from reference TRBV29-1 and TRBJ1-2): SAVISQKPSRDICQRGTSLTIQCQVDSQVTMMFWYRQQPGQSLTLIATANQGSEATYESGFVIDKFPISRPNLTFSTLTVSNMSPEDSSIYLCSARGTGADHTFGSGTRLTVV.

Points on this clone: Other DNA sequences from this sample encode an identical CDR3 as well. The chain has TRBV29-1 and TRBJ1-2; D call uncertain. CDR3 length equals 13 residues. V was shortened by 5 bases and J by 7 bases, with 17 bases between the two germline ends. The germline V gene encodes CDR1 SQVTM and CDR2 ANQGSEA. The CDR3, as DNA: TGCAGCGTTCAGGCCCCCTCCCGGCTTGGCTACACCTTC. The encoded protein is CSVQAPSRLGYTF.

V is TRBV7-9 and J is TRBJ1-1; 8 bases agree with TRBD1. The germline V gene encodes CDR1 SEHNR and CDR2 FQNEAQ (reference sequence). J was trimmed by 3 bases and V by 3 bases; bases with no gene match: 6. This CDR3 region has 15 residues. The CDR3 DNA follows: TGTGCCAGCAGCTTGACAGGGGTGGCTGACACTGAAGCTTTCTTT. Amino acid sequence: CASSLTGVADTEAFF.

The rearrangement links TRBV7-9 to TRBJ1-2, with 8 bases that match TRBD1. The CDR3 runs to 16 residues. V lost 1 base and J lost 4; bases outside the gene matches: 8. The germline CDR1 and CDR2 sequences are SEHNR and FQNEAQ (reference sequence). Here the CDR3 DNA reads TGTGCCAGCAGCTTAGGAGGACAGGGAATGGGCTATGGCTACACCTTC. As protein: CASSLGGQGMGYGYTF.

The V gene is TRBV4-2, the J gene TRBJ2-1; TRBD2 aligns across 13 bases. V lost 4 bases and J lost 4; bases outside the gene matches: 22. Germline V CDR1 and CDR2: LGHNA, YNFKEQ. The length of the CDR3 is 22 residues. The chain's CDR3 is CASSLTGRGLAGVSVLYNEQFF. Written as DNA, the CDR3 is TGTGCCAGCAGCCTGACAGGGCGCGGACTAGCGGGAGTGTCTGTCCTTTACAATGAGCAGTTCTTC.

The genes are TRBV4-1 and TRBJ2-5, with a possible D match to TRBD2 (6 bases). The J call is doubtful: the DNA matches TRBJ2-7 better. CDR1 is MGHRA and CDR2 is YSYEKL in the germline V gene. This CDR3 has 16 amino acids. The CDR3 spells CASSQEVGTLSYEQYF. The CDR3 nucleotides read TGCGCCAGCAGCCAAGAGGTCGGGACTCTTTCCTACGAGCAGTACTTC.

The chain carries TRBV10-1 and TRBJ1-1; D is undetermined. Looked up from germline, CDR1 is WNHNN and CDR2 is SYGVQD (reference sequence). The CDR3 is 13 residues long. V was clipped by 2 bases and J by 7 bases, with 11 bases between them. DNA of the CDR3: TGCGCCAGCAGTGAGGCAAGCGGATATGAAGCTTTCTTT. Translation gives CASSEASGYEAFF.